The 30 T cell receptor beta chains presented below share a single source sample, sequenced in a study of T cell responses to AZD1222 COVID-19 vaccine. Sequencing used immunoSEQ multiplex PCR; TCRdb keeps in-frame clones, though not all of them. The data contain fewer than 140,000 clones, around 90% of them seen just once; the ten biggest clones take up under 8.5%. Sequences were derived from peripheral blood, sampled 28 days after the second AZD1222 dose. These receptor sequences come from an adult who received the AZD1222 COVID-19 vaccine.

This chain links TRBV6-2 or TRBV6-3 with TRBJ2-7; 8 nucleotides agree with TRBD2. Germline trimming cut 4 bases from V and 3 bases from J; bases unmatched to any gene: 8. The CDR3 consists of 15 residues. CDR1 is MNHEY, CDR2 SVGEGT, per germline. Here the CDR3 DNA reads TGTGCCAGCAGTTCCTATAGCGGGACAAACTACGAGCAGTACTTC. It codes for CASSSYSGTNYEQYF.

The rearrangement links TRBV5-1 to TRBJ1-6; D gene ambiguous. The CDR3 extends over 15 amino acids. Trimming removed 1 base from V and 7 bases from J, with 12 bases in between. CDR1 is SGHRS and CDR2 is YFSETQ in the germline V gene. The CDR3 loop reads CASSLLGIDNSPLHF. The DNA of the CDR3 is TGCGCCAGCAGCTTGCTGGGGATTGACAATTCACCCCTCCACTTT.

The V gene is TRBV7-8, the J gene TRBJ2-7; TRBD2 matches 8 bases. The CDR3 spans 14 residues. Unmatched junction bases numbered 7, after V lost 2 bases and J lost 7 bases. Germline loops: CDR1 SGHVS, CDR2 FQNEAQ. The CDR3 nucleotides read TGTGCCAGCAGCTTAAATCGCGGGGGGCTAGAGCAGTACTTC. Translation gives CASSLNRGGLEQYF.

V gene TRBV9 combines with J gene TRBJ2-7, with D hard to call. The length of the CDR3 is 13 residues. The V gene's germline CDR1 is SGDLS and CDR2 YYNGEE. Trimming removed 4 bases at V and 6 bases at J, with 14 bases between. The CDR3 loop reads CASSLGRMSEQYF. The CDR3 coding sequence is TGTGCCAGCAGCTTAGGGCGGATGAGCGAGCAGTACTTC. Supplemented by reference TRBV9 and TRBJ2-7, the full variable domain reads DSGVTQTPKHLITATGQRVTLRCSPRSGDLSVYWYQQSLDQGLQFLIQYYNGEERAKGNILERFSAQQFPDLHSELNLSSLELGDSALYFCASSLGRMSEQYFGPGTRLTVT.

This rearrangement joins TRBV9 to TRBJ1-5; TRBD1 agrees at 7 bases. Germline CDR1 is SGDLS and CDR2 is YYNGEE. The CDR3 is made up of 16 amino acids. V lost 5 bases to trimming and J lost 0 bases; unmatched junction nucleotides: 8. CDR3: CASRGGTEYSNQPQHF. For the CDR3, the DNA is TGTGCCAGCAGGGGGGGGACAGAATATAGCAATCAGCCCCAGCATTTT.

The chain uses TRBV3-1 (or the pseudogene TRBV3-2) and TRBJ2-4, with 12 bases identical to TRBD1. This CDR3 is built from 15 residues. Germline CDR1 is LGHDT and CDR2 is YNNKEL (reference sequence). Germline trimming cut 0 bases from V and 13 bases from J; bases unmatched to any gene: 7. DNA for the CDR3: TGTGCCAGCAGCCAAGATGACCGGGACAGGGGGCTCCAGTACTTC. It encodes CASSQDDRDRGLQYF.

This clone has a single count. V and J are TRBV7-3 and TRBJ1-1; 7 nucleotides agree with TRBD1. Germline V lookup: CDR1 SGHTA, CDR2 FQGTGA. Trimming at V came to 3 bases and at J to 1 base, leaving 2 bases not matched to a gene. This CDR3 has 14 residues. The CDR3 DNA is TGTGCCAGCAGCTTGGGACAGTCGAACACTGAAGCTTTCTTT. This gives the protein CASSLGQSNTEAFF.

The genes are TRBV5-4 and TRBJ2-1, with 13 bases that match TRBD2. Germline CDR1 SGHNT, CDR2 YYREEE (reference sequence). CDR3 length: 16 amino acids. V shed 0 bases, J shed 8 bases, and the junction held 5 bases outside the gene matches. The CDR3 sequence is CASSLGGLAGSDEQFF. DNA of the CDR3: TGTGCCAGCAGCTTGGGGGGACTAGCGGGGTCCGATGAGCAGTTCTTC.

This rearrangement joins TRBV25-1 to TRBJ2-2; TRBD1 matches at 8 bases. The trim removed 9 bases at V and 0 bases at J, leaving 6 bases unmatched. There are 15 residues in the CDR3. Germline lookup yields CDR1 MGHDK and CDR2 SYGVNS. The CDR3 sequence: CASQNRGSNTGELFF. The CDR3 bases are TGTGCCAGTCAAAACAGGGGGTCGAACACCGGGGAGCTGTTTTTT.

This clone is labeled large. The chain joins TRBV18 to TRBJ1-4, with D tentatively TRBD1 (6 bases). CDR1 is KGHSH and CDR2 is LQKENI in the germline V gene. V gave up 4 bases and J gave up 7 bases, with 10 bases separating them. The CDR3 length is 13 residues. CDR3 DNA sequence: TGTGCCAGCTCACTAGGAGGGGGTGAAAAACTGTTTTTT. Its protein product is CASSLGGGEKLFF.

The V call is TRBV4-1, the J call TRBJ2-2; 7 positions agree with TRBD2. V trimming: 4 bases; J trimming: 3 bases; junction bases outside the gene matches: 2. CDR1 is MGHRA and CDR2 is YSYEKL in the germline V gene. The CDR3 is 14 residues long. The CDR3, as DNA: TGCGCCAGCAGCCGGGAGGGCCACACCGGGGAGCTGTTTTTT. Its translation is CASSREGHTGELFF.

Written as DNA, the CDR3 is TGTGCCAGCAGTGCGTCATCATATGGCTACACCTTC. Translating gives CASSASSYGYTF. The chain combines TRBV9 with TRBJ1-2; D uncertain. Trimming left V 5 bases short and J 5 bases short, with 10 bases between. The CDR3 length is 12 residues. Per germline, CDR1 SGDLS and CDR2 YYNGEE.

The chain carries TRBV3-1 (or the pseudogene TRBV3-2) and TRBJ1-3, with a weak D call TRBD1 (5 bases). V was shortened by 3 bases and J by 4 bases, with 10 bases between the two germline ends. This CDR3 has 14 residues. Germline CDR1 LGHDT, CDR2 YNNKEL (reference sequence). Here the CDR3 DNA reads TGTGCCAGCAGCCAGAGGGGAGGCGGAAACACCATATATTTT. It encodes CASSQRGGGNTIYF.

The rearrangement joins TRBV2 to TRBJ2-3; no definite D call. CDR3 length: 15 amino acids. From germline, CDR1 is SNHLY and CDR2 FYNNEI. V lost 0 bases and J lost 11, with 18 bases in between. CDR3 sequence reads: CASSEAVESVWGQYF. The CDR3 nucleotides read TGTGCCAGCAGTGAAGCGGTGGAAAGTGTTTGGGGGCAGTATTTT.

This sequence joins TRBV5-1 and TRBJ2-2; D not certain. CDR3 length: 14 amino acids. Germline assignment: CDR1 SGHRS and CDR2 YFSETQ. V was cut by 6 bases and J by 2 bases, with 11 bases left in between. The CDR3 DNA follows: TGCGCCAGCAAGCCTTATACCAACACCGGGGAGCTGTTTTTT. Protein sequence: CASKPYTNTGELFF.

This clone was observed a single time. The chain employs TRBV3-1 (or the pseudogene TRBV3-2) and TRBJ2-2; 9 bases are shared with TRBD2. Unmatched junction bases numbered 6, after V lost 6 bases and J lost 4 bases. Germline CDR1 is LGHDT and CDR2 is YNNKEL (reference sequence). This CDR3 contains 15 residues. The CDR3 protein is CASRERGASTGELFF. DNA of the CDR3: TGTGCCAGCAGAGAGCGGGGGGCAAGCACCGGGGAGCTGTTTTTT.

The gene calls are TRBV5-4 and TRBJ2-5, with D possibly TRBD1 on 6 matching bases. CDR1 and CDR2 from the germline V gene are SGHNT and YYREEE (reference sequence). This CDR3 spans 14 amino acids. Trimming removed 4 bases at V and 1 base at J, with 11 bases between. CDR3 protein: CASSLQGSQETQYF. The CDR3 bases are TGTGCCAGCAGCCTGCAGGGGAGCCAAGAGACCCAGTACTTC.

This chain joins TRBV7-8 and TRBJ1-5, with 7 bases that match TRBD1. The germline V gene encodes CDR1 SGHVS and CDR2 FQNEAQ. The CDR3 runs to 16 residues. V lost 5 bases and J lost 0; bases outside the gene matches: 7. The CDR3 is CASSTDRSYSNQPQHF. CDR3 DNA sequence: TGTGCCAGCAGCACGGACAGGTCGTATAGCAATCAGCCCCAGCATTTT.

V is TRBV7-9 and J is TRBJ2-7; D remains ambiguous. Germline CDR1 is SEHNR and CDR2 is FQNEAQ (reference sequence). V lost 1 base, J lost 0 bases, and 13 bases lay in between. There are 16 residues in the CDR3. The CDR3 region has the DNA TGTGCCAGCAGCTTAGAGGGCAGGTTAAGCTCCTACGAGCAGTACTTC. It is translated as CASSLEGRLSSYEQYF.

A single count supports this clone. This chain links TRBV19 with TRBJ1-2; tentative D call: TRBD1 (5 bases). With 4 bases removed from V and 0 bases from J, the gap between germline ends came to 15 bases. CDR1 and CDR2 from the germline V gene are LNHDA and SQIVND (reference sequence). The CDR3 runs to 16 residues. The CDR3 DNA is TGTGCCAGTAGTAATCGCCTAGGGGAGACTAACTATGGCTACACCTTC. Translation gives CASSNRLGETNYGYTF. The full variable domain, rest sourced from reference TRBV19 and TRBJ1-2, is DGGITQSPKYLFRKEGQNVTLSCEQNLNHDAMYWYRQDPGQGLRLIYYSQIVNDFQKGDIAEGYSVSREKKESFPLTVTSAQKNPTAFYLCASSNRLGETNYGYTFGSGTRLTVV.

The chain uses TRBV29-1 and TRBJ1-1, with D possibly TRBD1 on 5 matching bases. CDR1 is SQVTM and CDR2 is ANQGSEA in the germline V gene. Trimming removed 8 bases from V and 0 bases from J, with 19 bases in between. This CDR3 contains 15 residues. The CDR3 DNA reads as TGCAGCATTCGAGCGGCAGGGTCCATGAACACTGAAGCTTTCTTT. It translates to CSIRAAGSMNTEAFF.

The chain couples TRBV7-3 to TRBJ1-3, with unresolved D. CDR1 and CDR2 from the germline V gene are SGHTA and FQGTGA. V was cut by 2 bases and J by 6 bases, with 8 bases left in between. CDR3 size: 13 residues. The CDR3 loop reads CASSLGPENTIYF. The CDR3 region has the DNA TGTGCCAGCAGCTTAGGCCCTGAAAACACCATATATTTT.

The chain carries TRBV25-1 and TRBJ2-1; a possible D gene is TRBD1 (5 bases). The CDR3 sequence is 12 residues long. The germline V and J ends were trimmed by 8 bases and 10 bases, with 15 bases remaining between them. The germline CDR1 and CDR2 sequences are MGHDK and SYGVNS. CDR3 in DNA: TGTGCCAGCGGATTCAGGGAACGGGAGCAGTTCTTC. Translated, it gives CASGFREREQFF.

CDR3 protein: CAWSERQWASGQPFHGYTF. The CDR3 coding sequence is TGTGCCTGGAGTGAAAGGCAGTGGGCTTCAGGACAGCCTTTTCATGGCTACACCTTC. J is TRBJ1-2 and V is TRBV30; D possibly corresponds to TRBD1 (6 bases). The germline CDR1 and CDR2 sequences are GTSNPN and SVGIG (reference sequence). The CDR3 extends over 19 amino acids. Trimming cost V 1 base and J 6 bases, with 30 bases left between them.

The CDR3 loop reads CASSSGVINYGYTF. The CDR3 coding sequence is TGTGCCAGCAGCTCGGGGGTTATCAACTATGGCTACACCTTC. The V gene is TRBV6-5, the J gene TRBJ1-2; a possible D gene is TRBD1 (5 bases). This CDR3 is built from 14 residues. The germline V gene encodes CDR1 MNHEY and CDR2 SVGAGI. Trimming shortened V by 6 bases and J by 2 bases, and 13 bases separated the two germline ends.

The rearrangement links TRBV2 to TRBJ1-5; 10 bases agree with TRBD1. This CDR3 comprises 16 residues. V was clipped by 6 bases and J by 0 bases; unmatched bases: 5. The germline V gene encodes CDR1 SNHLY and CDR2 FYNNEI. CDR3 in amino acids: CASRTRDRGSNQPQHF. The CDR3 DNA reads as TGTGCCAGCAGGACCAGGGACAGGGGTAGCAATCAGCCCCAGCATTTT.

In this sample, this clone turned up once. The gene calls are TRBV6-5 and TRBJ2-5; TRBD2 aligns across 10 bases. The germline gives CDR1 MNHEY, CDR2 SVGAGI. After removal of 4 bases from V and 5 bases from J, the junction contained 4 bases not matched to a gene. CDR3 length: 14 residues. CDR3 amino acids: CASSFLTSGETQYF. For the CDR3, the DNA is TGTGCCAGCAGTTTCTTGACTAGCGGGGAGACCCAGTACTTC.

In nucleotides, the CDR3 is TGTGCCACCACGCCAGGAAACGGTGGCAATCAGCCCCAGCATTTT. It specifies CATTPGNGGNQPQHF. The genes are TRBV6-5 and TRBJ1-5; D not certain. CDR3 length: 15 amino acids. V was clipped by 10 bases and J by 2 bases, with 18 bases between them. CDR1 MNHEY and CDR2 SVGAGI come from the germline V gene.

The rearrangement uses TRBV6-5 and TRBJ1-4; TRBD1 is a possible D gene (5 bases). This CDR3 region has 12 residues. Looked up from germline, CDR1 is MNHEY and CDR2 is SVGAGI. V lost 5 bases, J lost 8 bases, and 9 bases lay in between. CDR3 coding DNA: TGTGCCAGCAGTCAGGGAGGGGAAAAACTGTTTTTT. Encoded protein: CASSQGGEKLFF.

For the CDR3, the DNA is TGTGCCAGCAGCTTAGCGGTCCGTACGTCAAACTATGGCTACACCTTC. It specifies CASSLAVRTSNYGYTF. The rearrangement uses TRBV7-2 and TRBJ1-2; D remains ambiguous. Trimming stripped 0 bases from V and 2 bases from J, with 13 bases between. CDR1 and CDR2 from the germline V gene are SGHTA and FQGNSA. This CDR3 has 16 residues.